This TCR beta chain was profiled in a study of T cell repertoires in cytomegalovirus infection. Study-level information: Selected CMV epitopes included recently identified HLA-C-restricted ones as well as well-studied HLA-B-restricted ones. Matching HLA type and CMV infection were both indicated by public TCR beta signatures.

This clonotype was counted between two and nine times. Its antigen is as yet unknown. Whole-study findings and limits: Accumulated public TCR beta family frequency recognized individuals carrying CMV together with the relevant HLA.

TCRdb reprocessed the reads via MiXCR and lists one record per CDR3 protein. The sample carries about 700,000 distinct CDR3 sequences, around a third recorded once. Trimming shortened V by 5 bases and J by 3 bases, and 10 bases separated the two germline ends. The CDR3 sequence is 13 residues long. Germline V gene data show CDR1 as LNHDA and CDR2 as SQIVND (reference sequence). The specimen was cultured PBMCs, collected from culture after CMV antigen stimulation. The TCR originated in a human donor in good health (CMV status not recorded). Some clones in this sample may be carry-over from other donors' samples. The V and J genes are TRBV19 and TRBJ1-2; perhaps TRBD1 as D (6 bases). CDR3 sequence reads: CASSYREDYGYTF. The CDR3 nucleotides read TGTGCCAGTAGTTACAGGGAGGACTATGGCTACACCTTC.